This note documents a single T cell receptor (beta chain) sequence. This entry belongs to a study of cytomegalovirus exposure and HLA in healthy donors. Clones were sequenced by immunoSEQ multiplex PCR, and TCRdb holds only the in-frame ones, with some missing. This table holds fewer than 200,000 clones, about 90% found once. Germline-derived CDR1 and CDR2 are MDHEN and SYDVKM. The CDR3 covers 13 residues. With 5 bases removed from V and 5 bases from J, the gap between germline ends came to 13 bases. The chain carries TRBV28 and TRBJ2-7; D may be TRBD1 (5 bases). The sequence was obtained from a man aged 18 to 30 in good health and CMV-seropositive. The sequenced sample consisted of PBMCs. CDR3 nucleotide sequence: TGTGCCAGCAGTCGACAGTATTCGGACGAGCAGTACTTC. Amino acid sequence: CASSRQYSDEQYF.